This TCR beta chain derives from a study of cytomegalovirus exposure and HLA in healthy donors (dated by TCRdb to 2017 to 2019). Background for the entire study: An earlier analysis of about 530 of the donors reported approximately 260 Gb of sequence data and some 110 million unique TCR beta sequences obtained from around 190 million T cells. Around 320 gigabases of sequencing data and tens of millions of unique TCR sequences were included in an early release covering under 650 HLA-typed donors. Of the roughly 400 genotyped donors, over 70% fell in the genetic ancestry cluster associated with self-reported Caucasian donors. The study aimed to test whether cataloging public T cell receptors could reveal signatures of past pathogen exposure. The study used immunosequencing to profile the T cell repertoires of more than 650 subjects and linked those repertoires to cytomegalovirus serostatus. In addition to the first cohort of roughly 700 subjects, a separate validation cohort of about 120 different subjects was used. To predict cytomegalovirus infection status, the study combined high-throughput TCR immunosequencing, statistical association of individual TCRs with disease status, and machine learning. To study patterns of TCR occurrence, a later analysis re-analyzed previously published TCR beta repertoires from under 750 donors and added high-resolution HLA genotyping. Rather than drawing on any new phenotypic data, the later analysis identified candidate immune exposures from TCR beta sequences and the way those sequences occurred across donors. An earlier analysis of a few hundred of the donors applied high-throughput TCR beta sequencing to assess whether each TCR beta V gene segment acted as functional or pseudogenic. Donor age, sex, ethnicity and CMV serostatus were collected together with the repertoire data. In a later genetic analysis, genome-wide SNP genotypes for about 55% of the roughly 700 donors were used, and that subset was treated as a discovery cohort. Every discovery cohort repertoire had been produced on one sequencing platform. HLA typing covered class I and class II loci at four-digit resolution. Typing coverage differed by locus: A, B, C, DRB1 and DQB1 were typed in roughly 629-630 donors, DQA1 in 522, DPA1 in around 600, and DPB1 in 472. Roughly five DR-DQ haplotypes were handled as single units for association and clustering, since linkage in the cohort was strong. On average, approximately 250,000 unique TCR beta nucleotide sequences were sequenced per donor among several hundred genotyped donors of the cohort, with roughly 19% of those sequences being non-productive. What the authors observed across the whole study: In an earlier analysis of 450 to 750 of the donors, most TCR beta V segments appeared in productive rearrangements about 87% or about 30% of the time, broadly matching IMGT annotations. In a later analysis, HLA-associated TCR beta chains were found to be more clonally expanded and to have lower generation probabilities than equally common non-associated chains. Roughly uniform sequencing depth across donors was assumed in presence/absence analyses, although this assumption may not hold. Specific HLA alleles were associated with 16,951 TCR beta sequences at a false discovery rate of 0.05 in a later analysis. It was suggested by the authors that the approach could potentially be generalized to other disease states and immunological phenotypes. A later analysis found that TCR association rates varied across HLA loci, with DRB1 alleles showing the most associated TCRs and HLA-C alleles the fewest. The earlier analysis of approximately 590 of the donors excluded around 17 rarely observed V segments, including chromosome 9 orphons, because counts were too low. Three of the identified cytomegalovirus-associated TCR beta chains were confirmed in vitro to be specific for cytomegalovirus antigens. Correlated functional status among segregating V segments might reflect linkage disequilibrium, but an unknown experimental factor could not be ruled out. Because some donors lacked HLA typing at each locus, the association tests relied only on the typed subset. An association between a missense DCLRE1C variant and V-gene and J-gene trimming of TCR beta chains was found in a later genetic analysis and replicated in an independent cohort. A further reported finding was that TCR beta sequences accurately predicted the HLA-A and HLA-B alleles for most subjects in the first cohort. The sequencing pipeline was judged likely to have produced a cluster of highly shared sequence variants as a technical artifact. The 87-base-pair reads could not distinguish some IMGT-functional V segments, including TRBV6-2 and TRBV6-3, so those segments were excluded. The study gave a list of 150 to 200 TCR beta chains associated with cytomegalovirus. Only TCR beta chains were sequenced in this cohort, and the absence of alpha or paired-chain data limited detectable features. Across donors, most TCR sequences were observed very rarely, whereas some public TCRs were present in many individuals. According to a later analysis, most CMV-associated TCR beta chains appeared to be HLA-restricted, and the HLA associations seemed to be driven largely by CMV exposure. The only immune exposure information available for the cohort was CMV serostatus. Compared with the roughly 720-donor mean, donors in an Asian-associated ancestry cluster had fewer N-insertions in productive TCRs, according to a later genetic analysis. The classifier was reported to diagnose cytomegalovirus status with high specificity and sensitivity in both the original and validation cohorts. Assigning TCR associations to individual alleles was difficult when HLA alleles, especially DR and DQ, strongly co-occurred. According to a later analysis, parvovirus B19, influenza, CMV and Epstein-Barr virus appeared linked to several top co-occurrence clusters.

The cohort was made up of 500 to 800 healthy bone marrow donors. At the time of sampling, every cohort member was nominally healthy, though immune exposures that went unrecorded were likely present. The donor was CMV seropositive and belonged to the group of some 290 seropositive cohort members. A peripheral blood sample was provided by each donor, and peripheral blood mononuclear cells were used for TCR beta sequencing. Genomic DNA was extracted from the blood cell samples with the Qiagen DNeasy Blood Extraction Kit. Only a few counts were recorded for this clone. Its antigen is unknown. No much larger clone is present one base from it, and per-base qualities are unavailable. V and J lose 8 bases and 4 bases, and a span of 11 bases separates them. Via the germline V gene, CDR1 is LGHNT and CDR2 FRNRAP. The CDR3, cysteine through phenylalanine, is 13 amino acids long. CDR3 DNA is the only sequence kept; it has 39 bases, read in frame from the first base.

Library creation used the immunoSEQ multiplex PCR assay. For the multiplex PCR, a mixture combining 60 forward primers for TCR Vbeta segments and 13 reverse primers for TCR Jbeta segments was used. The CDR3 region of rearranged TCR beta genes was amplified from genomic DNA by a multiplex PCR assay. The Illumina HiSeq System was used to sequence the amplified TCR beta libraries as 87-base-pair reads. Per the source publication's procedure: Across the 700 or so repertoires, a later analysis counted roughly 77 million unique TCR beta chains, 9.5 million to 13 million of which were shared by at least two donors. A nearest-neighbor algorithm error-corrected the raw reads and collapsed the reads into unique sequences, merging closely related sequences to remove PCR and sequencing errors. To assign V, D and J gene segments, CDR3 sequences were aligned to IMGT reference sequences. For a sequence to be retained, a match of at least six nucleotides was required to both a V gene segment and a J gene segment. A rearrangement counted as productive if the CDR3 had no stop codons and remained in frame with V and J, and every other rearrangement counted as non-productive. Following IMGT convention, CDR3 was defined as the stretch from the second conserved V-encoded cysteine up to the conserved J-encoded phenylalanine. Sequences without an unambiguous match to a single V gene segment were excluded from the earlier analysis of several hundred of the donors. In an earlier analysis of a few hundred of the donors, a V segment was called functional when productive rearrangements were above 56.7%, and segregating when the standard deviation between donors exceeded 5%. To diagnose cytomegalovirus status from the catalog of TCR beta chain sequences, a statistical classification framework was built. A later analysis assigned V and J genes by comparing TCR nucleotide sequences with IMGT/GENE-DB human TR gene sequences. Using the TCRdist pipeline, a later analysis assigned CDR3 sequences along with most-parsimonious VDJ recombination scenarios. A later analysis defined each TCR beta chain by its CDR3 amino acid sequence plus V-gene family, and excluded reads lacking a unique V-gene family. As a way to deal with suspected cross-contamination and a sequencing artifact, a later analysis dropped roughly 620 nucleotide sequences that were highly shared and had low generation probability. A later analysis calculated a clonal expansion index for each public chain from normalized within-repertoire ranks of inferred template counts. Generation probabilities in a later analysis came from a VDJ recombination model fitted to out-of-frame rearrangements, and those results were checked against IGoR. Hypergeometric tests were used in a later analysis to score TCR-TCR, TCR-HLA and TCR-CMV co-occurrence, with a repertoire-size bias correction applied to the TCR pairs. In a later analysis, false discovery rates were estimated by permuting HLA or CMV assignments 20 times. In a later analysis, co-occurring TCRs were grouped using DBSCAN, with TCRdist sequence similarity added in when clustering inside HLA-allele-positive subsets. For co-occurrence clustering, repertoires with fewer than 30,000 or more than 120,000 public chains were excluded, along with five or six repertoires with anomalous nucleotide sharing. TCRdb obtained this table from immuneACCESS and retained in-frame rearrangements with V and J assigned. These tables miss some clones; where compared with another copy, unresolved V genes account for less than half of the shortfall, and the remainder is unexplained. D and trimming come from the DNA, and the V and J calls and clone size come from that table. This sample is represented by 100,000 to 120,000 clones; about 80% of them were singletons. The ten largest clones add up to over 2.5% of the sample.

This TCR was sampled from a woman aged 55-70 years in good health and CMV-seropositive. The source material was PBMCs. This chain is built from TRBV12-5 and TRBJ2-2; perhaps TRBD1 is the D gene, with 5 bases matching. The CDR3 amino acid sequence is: CASRQWGTGELFF. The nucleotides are TGTGCTAGTAGACAGTGGGGCACCGGGGAGCTGTTTTTT.